This T cell receptor (beta chain) emerged from a study of cytomegalovirus exposure and HLA in healthy donors. This CDR3 comprises 18 residues. V was clipped by 7 bases and J by 2 bases, with 27 bases between them. Germline V gene sequence: CDR1 GTSNPN, CDR2 SVGIG (reference sequence). Study-level findings and limits: Later analysis identified a missense DCLRE1C variant that was linked to TCR beta V- and J-gene trimming. A list of about 180 TCR beta chains associated with cytomegalovirus was given. It was reported in a later analysis that an Asian-associated ancestry cluster showed fewer N-insertions than the roughly 670-donor mean. About 87% or about 30% of the time was how often most TCR beta V segments were productive, according to an earlier analysis.

The PCR had 60 Vbeta and 13 Jbeta primers. TCRdb's copy holds only in-frame clones and misses some; the assay was immunoSEQ multiplex PCR. The top ten hold just under 3% of the sample, which has around 190,000 clones, about 77% seen once. Points on this clone: Its antigen is still unknown.

The V gene is TRBV30, the J gene TRBJ1-3; D remains ambiguous. The receptor comes from a woman aged 25 to 39 in good health and CMV-seronegative. The sample was PBMCs. CDR3 region: CASHRDMLGITTGNTIYF. For the CDR3, the DNA is TGTGCCTCCCACCGGGATATGCTGGGGATAACGACTGGAAACACCATATATTTT.